The source of this TCR beta chain is a study of T cell changes during pregnancy in multiple sclerosis. Using immunoSEQ multiplex PCR, the repertoire was profiled, and TCRdb retains in-frame clones only, with some absent. The sample carries some 40,000 clones, just over 90% recorded once. The CDR3 totals 15 residues. The specimen comprised CD4+ T cells from peripheral blood mononuclear cells, sampled in the third trimester of pregnancy. The sequence was collected from a female donor in good health, enrolled as a control in a pregnancy study. V usage is TRBV21-1 and J usage is TRBJ1-4; the listed D gene, TRBD1, was not tested against the DNA. TRBV21-1 is classified as a pseudogene. The CDR3 nucleotides are TGTGCCAGCAGCAAAGCCCTACAGGGGAGTGAAAAACTGTTTTTT. It is translated as CASSKALQGSEKLFF.